One and the same sample provided the 24 T cell receptor beta chains below, sequenced in a study of T cell repertoires in cytomegalovirus infection. TCRdb processed the reads anew with MiXCR; each CDR3 protein has one entry. Among around 78,000 distinct CDR3 sequences listed, roughly 40% were seen once. Which antigens these TCRs recognize remains unknown. Sequenced here: CD8+ T cells from cultured PBMCs, sampled from culture after CMV antigen stimulation. The receptors come from a human donor in good health (CMV status not recorded). Some clones in this sample may be carry-over from other donors' samples.

The DNA for the CDR3 is TGTGCCAGCAGCTTAGGGTACGAGCAGTACTTC. It translates to CASSLGYEQYF. The chain employs TRBV5-6 and TRBJ2-7; D not resolved. The germline V and J ends were trimmed by 2 bases and 4 bases, with 4 bases remaining between them. The CDR3 runs to 11 residues. Germline V gene sequence: CDR1 SGHDT, CDR2 YYEEEE. Full variable domain (remainder filled in from reference TRBV5-6 and TRBJ2-7): DAGVTQSPTHLIKTRGQQVTLRCSPKSGHDTVSWYQQALGQGPQFIFQYYEEEERQRGNFPDRFSGHQFPNYSSELNVNALLLGDSALYLCASSLGYEQYFGPGTRLTVT.

This chain links TRBV12-3 or TRBV12-4 with TRBJ2-7; D assignment may be TRBD1 or TRBD2 (6 bases each). V was trimmed by 3 bases and J by 2 bases, leaving 26 bases between them. This CDR3 has 19 amino acids. DNA of the CDR3: TGTGCCAGCAGTTTTTCAGTGGGGGGCTTAGGAATTAACCCCTACGAGCAGTACTTC. It is translated as CASSFSVGGLGINPYEQYF.

This clonotype was seen a handful of times. This sequence joins TRBV7-6 and TRBJ2-1, with D perhaps matching TRBD2 (6 bases). From germline, CDR1 is SGHVS and CDR2 FNYEAQ. CDR3 size: 15 residues. Trimming took 2 bases from V and 3 from J, leaving 11 bases between them. CDR3 amino acids: CASSLLGGVYNEQFF. CDR3 nucleotides: TGTGCCAGCAGCTTACTGGGGGGAGTCTACAATGAGCAGTTCTTC.

This clonotype has a handful of counts. The chain is built from TRBV6-5 and TRBJ2-7, with D possibly TRBD2 on 5 matching bases. Germline V CDR1 and CDR2: MNHEY, SVGAGI. The CDR3 sequence is 14 residues long. Trimming shortened V by 5 bases and J by 4 bases, and 15 bases separated the two germline ends. The CDR3 loop reads CASSLRTGYYEQYF. CDR3 DNA: TGTGCCAGCAGTCTCCGGACGGGATATTACGAGCAGTACTTC.

The chain has TRBV7-2 and TRBJ2-7; 10 nucleotides match TRBD1. Germline assignment: CDR1 SGHTA and CDR2 FQGNSA. CDR3 size: 12 residues. The trim removed 11 bases at V and 3 bases at J, leaving 4 bases unmatched. CDR3 sequence reads: CALGTGDYEQYF. The CDR3 DNA is TGTGCCTTGGGGACAGGGGACTACGAGCAGTACTTC.

This chain connects TRBV2 to TRBJ2-7, with D maybe TRBD1 (6 bases). The V and J ends lost 0 bases and 3 bases respectively, with 27 bases between them. Germline CDR1 and CDR2: SNHLY and FYNNEI. This CDR3 spans 20 amino acids. For the CDR3, the DNA is TGTGCCAGCAGTGAAGCGCTTCTCTTGATGCGTGTAGGACAGAGCTACGAGCAGTACTTC. It encodes CASSEALLLMRVGQSYEQYF.

Regarding this clonotype: A much larger clone sits a single nucleotide away, making a read error possible. The V and J genes are TRBV7-2 and TRBJ1-2, with a possible D match to TRBD1 (6 bases). The CDR3 has 12 amino acids. The V gene's germline CDR1 is SGHTA and CDR2 FQGNSA. In nucleotides, the CDR3 is TGTGCCAGCAGCTCCGGACAGATCGGATCCATCTTC. This encodes CASSSGQIGSIF.

This clonotype was observed a single time. This chain joins TRBV6-2 or TRBV6-3 and TRBJ1-3; no reliable D call. There are 15 residues in the CDR3. Germline loops: CDR1 MNHEY, CDR2 SVGEGT. V lost 0 bases and J 1 base, leaving 7 bases between the germline ends. CDR3 in DNA: TGTGCCAGCAGTTACTCGGAATCTTCTGGAAACACCATATATTTT. Its translation is CASSYSESSGNTIYF.

V usage is TRBV7-9 and J usage is TRBJ1-5, with TRBD1 matching 8 bases. This CDR3 spans 16 amino acids. V lost 1 base and J lost 7; bases outside the gene matches: 9. Germline loops: CDR1 SEHNR, CDR2 FQNEAQ (reference sequence). The CDR3, as DNA: TGTGCCAGCAGCTTAGGCCCCGAGGCAGGGGGCCAGCCCCAGCATTTT. Translation gives CASSLGPEAGGQPQHF.

This clonotype was seen more than once but under ten times. This chain links TRBV11-2 with TRBJ2-5; TRBD1 agrees at 7 bases. The CDR3 is 15 amino acids. V shed 5 bases and J 5 bases; nucleotides not matched to a gene: 11. Germline loops: CDR1 SGHAT, CDR2 FQNNGV. CDR3 nucleotides: TGTGCCAGCAGCCAAACGACAGGGATGCGTGAGACCCAGTACTTC. This sequence encodes CASSQTTGMRETQYF.

This clonotype was observed a handful of times. The chain has TRBV27 and TRBJ1-5; TRBD1 matches 9 bases. This CDR3 is built from 15 residues. In germline, CDR1 is MNHEY, CDR2 SMNVEV (reference sequence). V was pared by 0 bases and J by 5 bases, with 2 bases of the junction left unmatched. CDR3 sequence (DNA): TGTGCCAGCAGTTTATCGGGGACAGGGTATCAGCCCCAGCATTTT. Protein sequence: CASSLSGTGYQPQHF.

The rearrangement joins TRBV7-9 to TRBJ1-4; D uncertain. Trimming pared 2 bases from V and 5 bases from J, leaving 9 bases between. The CDR3 runs to 14 residues. The germline gives CDR1 SEHNR, CDR2 FQNEAQ (reference sequence). The CDR3 coding sequence is TGTGCCAGCAGCTTACGGGCCTTAAATGAAAAACTGTTTTTT. It encodes CASSLRALNEKLFF.

This clonotype was observed many times. This rearrangement joins TRBV7-2 to TRBJ2-3; perhaps D is TRBD1 or TRBD2 (6 bases each). Germline V CDR1 and CDR2: SGHTA, FQGNSA. This CDR3 is 15 amino acids long. V was clipped by 1 base and J by 3 bases, with 11 bases between them. This CDR3 is CASSLVSGATDTQYF. The CDR3 DNA sequence: TGTGCCAGCAGCTTAGTGTCGGGGGCGACAGATACGCAGTATTTT.

The chain recombines TRBV5-1 with TRBJ1-4; D remains unclear. This CDR3 spans 14 amino acids. The V end was cut by 0 bases, the J end by 6 bases, with 9 bases between. CDR1 is SGHRS and CDR2 is YFSETQ in the germline V gene. Here the CDR3 DNA reads TGCGCCAGCAGCTTGGCCGGCGGCTATGAAAAACTGTTTTTT. It specifies CASSLAGGYEKLFF.

This chain uses TRBV27 with TRBJ2-2, with TRBD2 as a possible D gene (6 bases). The CDR3 extends over 13 amino acids. Germline V gene lookup returns CDR1 MNHEY and CDR2 SMNVEV (reference sequence). Trimming shortened V by 2 bases and J by 9 bases, and 10 bases separated the two germline ends. CDR3 protein: CASSLRGNWELFF. Here the CDR3 DNA reads TGTGCCAGCAGTTTACGGGGGAATTGGGAGCTGTTTTTT.

This chain joins TRBV7-8 and TRBJ1-1; D uncertain. Trimming took off 2 bases at V and 2 bases at J, with 12 bases between the two ends. CDR3 length equals 15 residues. Germline-derived CDR1 and CDR2 are SGHVS and FQNEAQ. The chain's CDR3 is CASSLKPGFNTEAFF. As DNA, the CDR3 is TGTGCCAGCAGCTTAAAGCCGGGCTTTAACACTGAAGCTTTCTTT.

This clonotype was detected a few times. Written as DNA, the CDR3 is TGTGCCAGCAGCTCAACGGTGCTTCGTCAAGAGACCCAGTACTTC. This translates into CASSSTVLRQETQYF. This rearrangement joins TRBV7-2 to TRBJ2-5; D not certain. The germline V gene encodes CDR1 SGHTA and CDR2 FQGNSA. The CDR3 sequence is 15 residues long. Trimming shortened V by 4 bases and J by 2 bases, and 14 bases separated the two germline ends.

The chain uses TRBV19 and TRBJ2-7; D might be TRBD1 or TRBD2, each matching 5 bases. Germline assignment: CDR1 LNHDA and CDR2 SQIVND (reference sequence). This CDR3 region has 12 residues. V was pared by 8 bases and J by 2 bases, with 10 bases between. The CDR3 nucleotides read TGTGCCAGTGGGCCGGGGCCCTACGAGCAGTACTTC. Its translation: CASGPGPYEQYF.

V gene TRBV6-2 or TRBV6-3 combines with J gene TRBJ2-4; TRBD1 matches 7 bases. The CDR3 has 16 residues. After removal of 6 bases from V and 5 bases from J, the junction contained 13 bases not matched to a gene. Germline V gene data show CDR1 as MNHEY and CDR2 as SVGEGT. The CDR3 protein is CASSRQGSRNQNIQYF. DNA of the CDR3: TGTGCCAGCAGCCGACAGGGTTCGCGCAACCAAAACATTCAGTACTTC.

The rearrangement uses TRBV7-2 and TRBJ2-1, with a tentative D call TRBD1 (6 bases). Germline CDR1 is SGHTA and CDR2 is FQGNSA. The CDR3 is 17 residues long. The V end lost 3 bases, the J end lost 2 bases, and 17 bases lay between the germline ends. CDR3 region: CASSFAQDSGPYNEQFF. The CDR3 bases are TGTGCCAGCAGCTTCGCCCAGGACAGCGGACCCTACAATGAGCAGTTCTTC. The complete variable domain, with remaining parts taken from reference TRBV7-2 and TRBJ2-1, reads GAGVSQSPSNKVTEKGKDVELRCDPISGHTALYWYRQSLGQGLEFLIYFQGNSAPDKSGLPSDRFSAERTGGSVSTLTIQRTQQEDSAVYLCASSFAQDSGPYNEQFFGPGTRLTVL.

V usage is TRBV5-1 and J usage is TRBJ1-1; the match to TRBD1 covers 7 bases. This CDR3 is built from 18 residues. J was trimmed by 5 bases and V by 4 bases; bases with no gene match: 20. Germline CDR1 SGHRS, CDR2 YFSETQ. The CDR3 nucleotides are TGCGCCAGCAGCCCACTCGCCCGGGGGACAGAAGTCTTTACTGAAGCTTTCTTT. Amino acids: CASSPLARGTEVFTEAFF.

This rearrangement joins TRBV6-6 to TRBJ1-2; the match to TRBD1 covers 8 bases. Germline loops: CDR1 MNHNY, CDR2 SVGAGI (reference sequence). The CDR3 has 12 amino acids. The ends lost 11 bases at V and 8 bases at J; junction bases unmatched: 10. The CDR3 nucleotides are TGTGCCTCCCTCGGACAGGGCTGGGGCTACACCTTC. It specifies CASLGQGWGYTF.

Only a few counts were recorded for this clonotype. This rearrangement joins TRBV6-6 to TRBJ2-7; maybe TRBD1 (6 bases). V was trimmed by 2 bases and J by 3 bases, leaving 8 bases between them. Per the germline V gene, CDR1 is MNHNY and CDR2 is SVGAGI (reference sequence). The CDR3 runs 13 residues. CDR3 residues: CASSYQQGYEQYF. DNA of the CDR3: TGTGCCAGCAGTTACCAACAGGGCTACGAGCAGTACTTC.

As to this clonotype: This clone may be a read error of a much larger clone one base away. The DNA of the CDR3 is TGTGCCAGCAGCTTAGCGTACTACGAGCAGTACTTC. Protein sequence: CASSLAYYEQYF. The chain employs TRBV7-9 and TRBJ2-7; D ambiguous. This CDR3 is built from 12 residues. Germline lookup yields CDR1 SEHNR and CDR2 FQNEAQ (reference sequence). The ends were cut back, 0 bases at V and 3 bases at J, with 3 bases in the middle.